The entry below describes one T cell receptor beta chain. Its antigen is not known. CDR1 is KGHSH and CDR2 is LQKENI in the germline V gene. This CDR3 has 15 residues. Trimming took 0 bases from V and 4 from J, leaving 12 bases between them. Some clones are missing from TCRdb's copy, which holds only in-frame ones; the method was immunoSEQ multiplex PCR. This table has 100,000 to 150,000 clones, about 89% appearing once. The data were taken from a study of T cell responses to AZD1222 COVID-19 vaccine. Study findings and constraints: Nearly half of unique spike-specific TCRs reportedly avoided B.1.351 and B.1.1.7 mutated regions.

The chain couples TRBV18 to TRBJ1-1; D possibly corresponds to TRBD1 (6 bases). The TCR originated in an adult in good health. This sample comprised peripheral blood, obtained on day 0 of AZD1222 vaccination. The chain's CDR3 is CASSPPGGPATEAFF. CDR3 DNA sequence: TGTGCCAGCTCACCACCGGGGGGGCCGGCCACTGAAGCTTTCTTT.